The rows below give T cell receptor beta chains drawn from one sample of a study of T cell changes during pregnancy in multiple sclerosis. Libraries were prepared by immunoSEQ multiplex PCR; TCRdb keeps only in-frame clonotypes and omits some of them. The sample has 60,000 or so clones, 85% to 95% seen once. The sequenced sample was peripheral blood, obtained in the first trimester of pregnancy. The origin of the receptors is a female donor with multiple sclerosis, enrolled in a pregnancy study. Both conserved end residues are trimmed from each CDR3.

v_call	j_call	cdr3_aa
TRBV18	TRBJ2-1	ASSPLRGGNEQF
TRBV6-1	TRBJ1-1	AVGPTWNTEAF
TRBV9	TRBJ2-1	ASSGRGGPGEQF
TRBV11-3	TRBJ1-4	ASSLLAGTNTTNEKLF
TRBV7-2	TRBJ2-7	ASSSQRAYEQY
TRBV7-9	TRBJ1-3	ASSSTQGAGNTIY
TRBV15	TRBJ2-7	ATSREGAFAPEQY
TRBV7-3	TRBJ1-2	ASSLDSGHRYT
TRBV9	TRBJ1-1	ASSVDYGNTEAF
TRBV27	TRBJ2-2	ASSPSIQNTGELF
TRBV7-9	TRBJ1-1	ASSLTGPTEAF
TRBV7-2	TRBJ2-1	ASSLLGEQF
TRBV30	TRBJ1-2	AWSADRANYGYT
TRBV9	TRBJ2-3	ASSVAGGLVDTQY
TRBV4-2	TRBJ2-5	ASSQGTSGVPRY
TRBV5-8	TRBJ2-1	ASSLADLTGASWNEQF
TRBV7-2	TRBJ2-3	ASSLFLRGDTQY
TRBV7-8	TRBJ1-1	ASSLVSGNTEAF
TRBV18	TRBJ2-7	ASSPIGQGTNEQY
TRBV7-9	TRBJ2-5	ASSLRLEETQY
TRBV10-3	TRBJ2-7	AISETGNSYEQY
TRBV7-9	TRBJ1-5	ASSGAGYSNQPQH
TRBV10-3	TRBJ2-7	AISAASEQY
TRBV7-6	TRBJ2-7	ASSLQPGQMSSYEQY
TRBV7-3	TRBJ2-1	ASSLTRDTYHEQF
TRBV5-1	TRBJ1-2	ASSSTRGGGNYGYT
TRBV6-5	TRBJ1-1	ASSYSNSGYEAF
TRBV7-2	TRBJ2-7	ASSLGTSGSYEQY
TRBV5-1	TRBJ2-2	ASSSGGLAGTGELF